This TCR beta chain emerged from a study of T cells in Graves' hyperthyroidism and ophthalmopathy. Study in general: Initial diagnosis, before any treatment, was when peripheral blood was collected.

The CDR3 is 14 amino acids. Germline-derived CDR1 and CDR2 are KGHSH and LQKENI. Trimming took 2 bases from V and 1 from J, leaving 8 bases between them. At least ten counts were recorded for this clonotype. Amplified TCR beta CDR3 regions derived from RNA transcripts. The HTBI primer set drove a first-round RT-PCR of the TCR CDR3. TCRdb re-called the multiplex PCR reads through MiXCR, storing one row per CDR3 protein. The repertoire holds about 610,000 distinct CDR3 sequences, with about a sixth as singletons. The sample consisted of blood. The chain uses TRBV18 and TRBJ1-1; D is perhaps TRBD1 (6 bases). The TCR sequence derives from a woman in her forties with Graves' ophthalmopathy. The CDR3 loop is CASSPIQGNTEAFF. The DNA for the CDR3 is TGTGCCAGCTCACCAATACAGGGGAACACTGAAGCTTTCTTT.